This T cell receptor beta chain was captured in a study of yellow fever vaccine responses in identical twins. Study-level findings and limits: In identical twins, vaccine T cell responses appeared partly shared and partly individual.

TCRdb redid the calling of the RT-PCR reads with MiXCR, one entry per CDR3 protein. The repertoire holds over 10,000 distinct CDR3 sequences, with 80% to 90% as singletons. Worth noting for this clonotype: Its specificity is not known.

Trimming removed 2 bases at V and 9 bases at J, with 13 bases between. The CDR3 is 14 amino acids. The germline CDR1 and CDR2 sequences are WNHNN and SYGVQD (reference sequence). Source: T cells from blood (PBMCs), unsorted or a sorted subset (not recorded which), taken before or after yellow fever vaccination (not recorded which). This chain links TRBV10-1 with TRBJ1-4, with no clear D. The source of this sequence is a woman younger than 30 who received the yellow fever vaccine. The CDR3 protein is CASSESPDRKKLFF. As DNA, the CDR3 is TGCGCCAGCAGTGAGAGTCCGGACCGGAAAAAACTGTTTTTT.